This T cell receptor beta chain was recorded in a study of blood T cell repertoires in COVID-19. Method: immunoSEQ multiplex PCR; TCRdb's copy keeps in-frame clones and lacks some. Of approximately 300,000 clones in the sample, 85% are singletons; the top ten hold around 1.8%. CDR1 is MGHRA and CDR2 is YSYEKL in the germline V gene. CDR3 size: 17 residues. Details on this clone: Its ends do not fully match the called genes, so a read error is possible.

The chain combines TRBV4-1 with TRBJ2-7; 9 nucleotides align to TRBD2. The clonotype originates from a woman younger than 45 who had been exposed to COVID-19. Sequenced: PBMCs or T cells enriched from blood (not recorded which). The CDR3 DNA sequence: TGCGCCCGCAGCCCGCGGGGGGGGCGGGTGAACTCCTACGAGCAGTACTTC. It specifies CARSPRGGRVNSYEQYF.